This T cell receptor beta chain is from a study of T-cell memory formation after mild COVID-19. Whole-study results and caveats: Clones that contracted from day 15 to 85 were balanced CD4/CD8, while later expanders leaned CD4+. CD4+ contracting clones lay mainly in CM and EM, CD8+ ones in EMRA.

Points on this clonotype: Its antigen is unidentified.

J lost 7 bases, V lost 0 bases, and 9 bases had no gene match. The CDR3 covers 17 residues. Germline V gene sequence: CDR1 LGHNT, CDR2 FRNRAP. TCRdb re-analysed the 5' RACE reads in MiXCR, keeping a single row per CDR3 protein. The table lists 450,000 or so distinct CDR3 sequences, 25% of them singletons, with around 12% in the top ten. Material: PBMCs or a T cell subset sorted from them (not recorded which). J is TRBJ2-1 and V is TRBV12-5; 10 positions match TRBD2. The receptor was isolated from an adult woman who had mild COVID-19 (a few samples of this study predate the infection). Cell type and time point are not known. The CDR3: CASGLVPPSGSINEQFF. The CDR3 DNA is TGTGCTAGTGGTTTGGTACCACCTAGCGGGAGTATAAATGAGCAGTTCTTC.